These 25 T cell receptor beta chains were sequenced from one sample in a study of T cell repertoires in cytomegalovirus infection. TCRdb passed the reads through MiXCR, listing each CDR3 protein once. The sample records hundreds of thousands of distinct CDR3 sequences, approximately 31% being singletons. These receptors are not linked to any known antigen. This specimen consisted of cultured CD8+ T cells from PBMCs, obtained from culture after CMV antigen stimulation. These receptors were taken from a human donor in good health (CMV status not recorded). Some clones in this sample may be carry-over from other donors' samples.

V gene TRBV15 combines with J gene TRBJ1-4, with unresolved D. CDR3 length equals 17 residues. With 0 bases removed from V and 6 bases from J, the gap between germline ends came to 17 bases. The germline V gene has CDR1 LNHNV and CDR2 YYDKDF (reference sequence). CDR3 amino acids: CATSRDTKGREDEKLFF. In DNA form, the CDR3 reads TGTGCCACCAGCAGAGACACAAAGGGAAGGGAGGATGAAAAACTGTTTTTT.

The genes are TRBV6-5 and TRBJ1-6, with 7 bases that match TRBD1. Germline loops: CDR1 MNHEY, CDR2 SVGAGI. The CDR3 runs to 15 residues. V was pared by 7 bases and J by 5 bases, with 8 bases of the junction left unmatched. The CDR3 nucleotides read TGTGCCAGCACCCCAGACAGGGAGAATAATTCACCCCTCCACTTT. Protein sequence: CASTPDRENNSPLHF.

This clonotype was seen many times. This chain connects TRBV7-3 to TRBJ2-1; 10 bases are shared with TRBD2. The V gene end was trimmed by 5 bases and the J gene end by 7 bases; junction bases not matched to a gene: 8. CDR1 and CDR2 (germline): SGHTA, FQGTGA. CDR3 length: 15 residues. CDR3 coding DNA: TGTGCCAGCAGCCTAAAGCGGGGGGGTGGTAATGAGCAGTTCTTC. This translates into CASSLKRGGGNEQFF.

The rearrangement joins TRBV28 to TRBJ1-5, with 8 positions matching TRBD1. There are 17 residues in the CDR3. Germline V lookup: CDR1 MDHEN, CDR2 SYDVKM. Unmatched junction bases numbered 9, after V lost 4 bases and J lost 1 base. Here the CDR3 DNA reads TGTGCCAGCAGTTCCGGACAGGGTTACGCCAGCAATCAGCCCCAGCATTTT. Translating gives CASSSGQGYASNQPQHF.

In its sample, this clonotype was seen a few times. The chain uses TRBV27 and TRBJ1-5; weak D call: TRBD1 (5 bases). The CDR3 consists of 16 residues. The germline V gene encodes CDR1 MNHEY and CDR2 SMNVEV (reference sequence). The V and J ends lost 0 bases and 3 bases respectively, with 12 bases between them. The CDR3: CASSLSRRGDNQPQHF. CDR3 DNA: TGTGCCAGCAGTTTATCGAGGCGGGGGGACAATCAGCCCCAGCATTTT.

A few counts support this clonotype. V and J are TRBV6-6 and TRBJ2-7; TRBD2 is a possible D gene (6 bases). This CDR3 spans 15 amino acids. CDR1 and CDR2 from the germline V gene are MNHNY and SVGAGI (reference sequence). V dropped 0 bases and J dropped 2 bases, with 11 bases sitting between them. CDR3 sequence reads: CASSYSGLLTYEQYV. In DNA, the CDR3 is TGTGCCAGCAGTTACTCGGGACTCCTGACCTACGAGCAGTACGTC.

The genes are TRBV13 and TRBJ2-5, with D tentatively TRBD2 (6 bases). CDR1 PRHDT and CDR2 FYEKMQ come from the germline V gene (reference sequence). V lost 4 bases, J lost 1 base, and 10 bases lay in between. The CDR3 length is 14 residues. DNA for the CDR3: TGTGCCAGCAGCTCCCGGGGGATCCAAGAGACCCAGTACTTC. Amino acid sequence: CASSSRGIQETQYF.

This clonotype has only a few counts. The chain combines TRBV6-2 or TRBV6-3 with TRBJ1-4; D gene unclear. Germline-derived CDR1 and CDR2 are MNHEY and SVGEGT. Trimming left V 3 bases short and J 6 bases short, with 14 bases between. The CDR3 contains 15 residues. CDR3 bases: TGTGCCAGCAGTTATAACGGAGCCCCGGATGAAAAACTGTTTTTT. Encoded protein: CASSYNGAPDEKLFF.

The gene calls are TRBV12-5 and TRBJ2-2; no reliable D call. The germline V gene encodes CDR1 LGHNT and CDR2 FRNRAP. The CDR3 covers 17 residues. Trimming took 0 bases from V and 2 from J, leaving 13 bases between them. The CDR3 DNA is TGTGCTAGTGGTTTGGTACGGACCCGGAATAACACCGGGGAGCTGTTTTTT. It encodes CASGLVRTRNNTGELFF.

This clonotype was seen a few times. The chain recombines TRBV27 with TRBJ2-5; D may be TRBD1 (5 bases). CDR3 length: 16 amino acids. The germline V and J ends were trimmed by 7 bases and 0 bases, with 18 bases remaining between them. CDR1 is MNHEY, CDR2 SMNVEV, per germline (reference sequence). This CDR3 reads CASNPVWGAYQETQYF. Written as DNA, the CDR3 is TGTGCCAGCAACCCCGTTTGGGGCGCGTACCAAGAGACCCAGTACTTC.

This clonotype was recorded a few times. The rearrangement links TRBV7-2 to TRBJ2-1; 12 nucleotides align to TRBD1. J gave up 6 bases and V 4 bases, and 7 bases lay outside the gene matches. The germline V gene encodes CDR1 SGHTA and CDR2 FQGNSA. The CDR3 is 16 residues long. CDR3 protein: CASSSRDRGRFNEQFF. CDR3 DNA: TGTGCCAGCAGCTCAAGGGACAGGGGGCGATTCAATGAGCAGTTCTTC. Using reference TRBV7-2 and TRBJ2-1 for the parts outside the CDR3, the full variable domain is GAGVSQSPSNKVTEKGKDVELRCDPISGHTALYWYRQSLGQGLEFLIYFQGNSAPDKSGLPSDRFSAERTGGSVSTLTIQRTQQEDSAVYLCASSSRDRGRFNEQFFGPGTRLTVL.

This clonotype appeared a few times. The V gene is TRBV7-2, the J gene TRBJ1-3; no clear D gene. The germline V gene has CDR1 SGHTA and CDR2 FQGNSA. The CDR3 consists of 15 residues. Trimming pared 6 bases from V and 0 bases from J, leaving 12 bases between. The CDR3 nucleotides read TGTGCCAGCAGATACCAGAGCGTCTCTGGAAACACCATATATTTT. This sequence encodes CASRYQSVSGNTIYF.

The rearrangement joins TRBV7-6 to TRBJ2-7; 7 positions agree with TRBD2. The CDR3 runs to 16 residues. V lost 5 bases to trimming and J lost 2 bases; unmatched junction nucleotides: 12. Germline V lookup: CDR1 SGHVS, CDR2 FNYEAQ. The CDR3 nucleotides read TGTGCCAGCAGCCCCCCTAGCGGCAAAACAACCTACGAGCAGTACTTC. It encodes CASSPPSGKTTYEQYF. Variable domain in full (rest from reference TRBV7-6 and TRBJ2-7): GAGVSQSPRYKVTKRGQDVALRCDPISGHVSLYWYRQALGQGPEFLTYFNYEAQQDKSGLPNDRFSAERPEGSISTLTIQRTEQRDSAMYRCASSPPSGKTTYEQYFGPGTRLTVT.

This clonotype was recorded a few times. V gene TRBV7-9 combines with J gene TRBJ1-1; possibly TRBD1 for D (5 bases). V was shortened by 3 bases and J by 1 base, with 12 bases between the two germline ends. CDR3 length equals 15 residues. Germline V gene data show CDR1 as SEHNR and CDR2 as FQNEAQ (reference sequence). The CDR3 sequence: CASSFNKGPNTEAFF. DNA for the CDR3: TGTGCCAGCAGCTTTAATAAGGGGCCGAACACTGAAGCTTTCTTT. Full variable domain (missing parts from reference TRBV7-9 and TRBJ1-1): DTGVSQNPRHKITKRGQNVTFRCDPISEHNRLYWYRQTLGQGPEFLTYFQNEAQLEKSRLLSDRFSAERPKGSFSTLEIQRTEQGDSAMYLCASSFNKGPNTEAFFGQGTRLTVV.

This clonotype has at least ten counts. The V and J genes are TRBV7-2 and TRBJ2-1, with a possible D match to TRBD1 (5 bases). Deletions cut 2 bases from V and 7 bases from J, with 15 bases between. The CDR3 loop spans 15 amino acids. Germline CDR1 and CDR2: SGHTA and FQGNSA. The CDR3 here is CASSLSRATGNEQFF. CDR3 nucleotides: TGTGCCAGCAGCTTAAGCAGGGCGACGGGTAATGAGCAGTTCTTC.

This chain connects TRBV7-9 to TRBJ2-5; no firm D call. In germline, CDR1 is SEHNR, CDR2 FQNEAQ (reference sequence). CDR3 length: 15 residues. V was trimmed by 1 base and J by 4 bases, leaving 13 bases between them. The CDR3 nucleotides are TGTGCCAGCAGCTTAGTAAAGCCTAACGCAGAGACCCAGTACTTC. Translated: CASSLVKPNAETQYF.

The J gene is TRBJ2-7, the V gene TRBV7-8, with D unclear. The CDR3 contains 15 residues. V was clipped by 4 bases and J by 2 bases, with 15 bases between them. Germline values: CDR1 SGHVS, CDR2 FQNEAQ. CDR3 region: CASSSRAGSAYEQYV. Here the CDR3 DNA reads TGTGCCAGCAGCTCTCGGGCCGGGTCCGCCTACGAGCAGTACGTC.

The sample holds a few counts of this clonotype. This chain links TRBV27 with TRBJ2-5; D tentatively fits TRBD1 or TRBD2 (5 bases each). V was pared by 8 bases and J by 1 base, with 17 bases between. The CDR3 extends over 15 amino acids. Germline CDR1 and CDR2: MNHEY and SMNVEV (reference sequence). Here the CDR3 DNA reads TGTGCCAGCGCTTCGACCTGGGGGATCCAAGAGACCCAGTACTTC. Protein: CASASTWGIQETQYF.

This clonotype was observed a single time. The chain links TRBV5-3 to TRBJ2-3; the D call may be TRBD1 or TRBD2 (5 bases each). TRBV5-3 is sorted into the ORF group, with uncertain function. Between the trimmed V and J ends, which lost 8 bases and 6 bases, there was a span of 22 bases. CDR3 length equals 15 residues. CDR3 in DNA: TGTGCCAGCAGCACGCCGGGACGAGGGCGTGATACGCAGTATTTT. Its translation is CASSTPGRGRDTQYF.

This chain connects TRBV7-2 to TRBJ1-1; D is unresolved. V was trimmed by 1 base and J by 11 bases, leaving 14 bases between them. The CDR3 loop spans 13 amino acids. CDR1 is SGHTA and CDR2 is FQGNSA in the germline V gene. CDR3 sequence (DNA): TGTGCCAGCAGCTTAGTACCGCATCAGGAGGCTTTCTTT. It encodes CASSLVPHQEAFF.

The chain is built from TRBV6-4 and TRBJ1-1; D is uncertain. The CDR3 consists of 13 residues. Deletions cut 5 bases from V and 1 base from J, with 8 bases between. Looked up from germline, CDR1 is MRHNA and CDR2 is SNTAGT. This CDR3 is CASSQSRNTEAFF. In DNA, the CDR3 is TGTGCCAGCAGTCAGTCCAGGAACACTGAAGCTTTCTTT.

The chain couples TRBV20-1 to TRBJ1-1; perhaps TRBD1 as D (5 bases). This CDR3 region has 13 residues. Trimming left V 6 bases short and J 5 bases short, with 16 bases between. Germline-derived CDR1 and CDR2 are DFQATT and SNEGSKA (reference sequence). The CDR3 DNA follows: TGCAGTGCCCTCCCTAGGGGTAGGACTGAAGCTTTCTTT. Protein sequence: CSALPRGRTEAFF.

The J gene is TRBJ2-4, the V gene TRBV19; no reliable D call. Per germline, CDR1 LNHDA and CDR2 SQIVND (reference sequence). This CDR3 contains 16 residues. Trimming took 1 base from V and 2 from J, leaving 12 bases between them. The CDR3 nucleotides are TGTGCCAGTAGTATAGGTCCGGGTTTTACCAAAAACATTCAGTACTTC. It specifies CASSIGPGFTKNIQYF.

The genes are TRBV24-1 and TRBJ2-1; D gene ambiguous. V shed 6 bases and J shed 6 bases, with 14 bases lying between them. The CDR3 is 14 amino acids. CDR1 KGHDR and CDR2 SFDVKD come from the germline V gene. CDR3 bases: TGTGCCACCAGTCCTGACCTTGACTTCAATGAGCAGTTCTTC. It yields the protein CATSPDLDFNEQFF.

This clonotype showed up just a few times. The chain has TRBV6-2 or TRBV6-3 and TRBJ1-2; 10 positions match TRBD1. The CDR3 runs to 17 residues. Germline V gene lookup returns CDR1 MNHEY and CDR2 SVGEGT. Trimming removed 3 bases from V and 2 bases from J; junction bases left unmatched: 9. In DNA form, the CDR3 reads TGTGCCAGCAGTTATGGGACAGGGGTTCACATCAACTATGGCTACACCTTC. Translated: CASSYGTGVHINYGYTF.